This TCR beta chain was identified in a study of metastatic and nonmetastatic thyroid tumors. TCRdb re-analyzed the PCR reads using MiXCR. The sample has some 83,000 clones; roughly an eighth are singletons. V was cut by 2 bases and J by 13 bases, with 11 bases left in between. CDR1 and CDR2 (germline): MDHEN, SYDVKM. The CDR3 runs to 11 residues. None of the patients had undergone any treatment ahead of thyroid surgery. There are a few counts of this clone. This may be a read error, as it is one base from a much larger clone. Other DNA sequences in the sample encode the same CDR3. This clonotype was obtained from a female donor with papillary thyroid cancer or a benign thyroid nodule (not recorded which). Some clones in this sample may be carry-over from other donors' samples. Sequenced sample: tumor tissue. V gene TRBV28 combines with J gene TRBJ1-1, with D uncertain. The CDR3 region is CASSLPPGLFF. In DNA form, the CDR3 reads TGTGCCAGCAGTTTACCCCCAGGTCTTTTCTTT.